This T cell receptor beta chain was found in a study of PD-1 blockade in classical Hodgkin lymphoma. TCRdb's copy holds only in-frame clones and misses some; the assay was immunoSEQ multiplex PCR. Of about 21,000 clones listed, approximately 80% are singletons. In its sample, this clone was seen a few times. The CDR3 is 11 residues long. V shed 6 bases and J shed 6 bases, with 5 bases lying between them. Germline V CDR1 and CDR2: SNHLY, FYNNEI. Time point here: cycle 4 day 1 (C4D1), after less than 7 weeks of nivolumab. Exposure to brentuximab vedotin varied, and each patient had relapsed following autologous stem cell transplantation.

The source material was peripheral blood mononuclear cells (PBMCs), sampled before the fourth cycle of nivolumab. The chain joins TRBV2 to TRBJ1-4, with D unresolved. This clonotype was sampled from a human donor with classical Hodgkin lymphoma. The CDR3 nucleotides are TGTGCCAGCAGGTCTTATGAAAAACTGTTTTTT. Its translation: CASRSYEKLFF. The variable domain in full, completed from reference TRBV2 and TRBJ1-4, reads EPEVTQTPSHQVTQMGQEVILRCVPISNHLYFYWYRQILGQKVEFLVSFYNNEISEKSEIFDDQFSVERPDGSNFTLKIRSTKLEDSAMYFCASRSYEKLFFGSGTQLSVL.